This is a list of T cell receptor beta chains from one sample in a study of blood T cell repertoires in COVID-19. Produced via immunoSEQ multiplex PCR; TCRdb's table is partial and in-frame only. The table shows roughly 160,000 clones, with roughly 84% occurring only once. Sequenced material: PBMCs or T cells enriched from blood (not recorded which). Receptors were obtained from a man aged 55 to 70 who had recovered from COVID-19. CDR3s include the opening cysteine and the closing phenylalanine or tryptophan. Fields, in order: D gene, J gene, clone size, V gene, CDR3 protein, CDR3 DNA. A D gene is named only where the DNA matches it firmly. Size is stated for part of the rows, as once, few or many counts, or as a class when the clone is expanded.

TRBD2 TRBJ2-7 - TRBV3-1/TRBV3-2 CASSQTGTGGGGTTYEQYF TGTGCCAGCAGCCAAACCGGGACCGGGGGCGGGGGGACCACCTACGAGCAGTACTTC
- TRBJ1-5 - TRBV28 CASSSPRRPGSNQPQHF TGTGCCAGCAGTTCCCCCAGACGCCCCGGGAGCAATCAGCCCCAGCATTTT
- TRBJ1-6 - TRBV10-3 CAISDRGSFNSPLHF TGTGCCATCAGTGACAGGGGTTCATTTAATTCACCCCTCCACTTT
- TRBJ1-2 - TRBV30 CASGVLYGYTF TGTGCCTCGGGAGTACTCTATGGCTACACCTTC
TRBD1 TRBJ2-3 - TRBV3-1/TRBV3-2 CASSLKLGTGDVVTQYF TGTGCCAGCAGCCTCAAGTTAGGGACAGGGGATGTAGTTACGCAGTATTTT
- TRBJ1-3 - TRBV30 CAWSVSGHSGNTIYF TGTGCCTGGAGTGTAAGCGGCCACTCTGGAAACACCATATATTTT
- TRBJ1-1 - TRBV28 CASREGTLNTEAFF TGTGCCAGCAGGGAAGGGACATTGAACACTGAAGCTTTCTTT
- TRBJ1-5 - TRBV2 CASCREYSNQPQHF TGTGCCAGCTGCCGGGAATATAGCAATCAGCCCCAGCATTTT
TRBD1 TRBJ2-2 - TRBV4-1 CASSQPTGAFAGELFF TGCGCCAGCAGCCAACCGACAGGGGCTTTCGCCGGGGAGCTGTTTTTT
- TRBJ2-1 - TRBV7-7 CASSLGTGIRNEQFF TGTGCCAGCAGCTTAGGAACAGGTATACGTAATGAGCAGTTCTTC
- TRBJ2-1 few TRBV12-3/TRBV12-4 CASSRVDEQFF TGTGCCAGCAGTCGAGTAGATGAGCAGTTCTTC
TRBD1 TRBJ2-5 few TRBV5-1 CASSLGSTGLGETQYF TGCGCCAGCAGCTTGGGTTCGACAGGGCTGGGGGAGACCCAGTACTTC
TRBD2 TRBJ2-7 many TRBV5-4 CASSLASAAGISYEQYF TGTGCCAGCAGCTTGGCCTCGGCAGCGGGGATCTCCTACGAGCAGTACTTC
TRBD1 TRBJ2-4 - TRBV14 CASSQRIAGTGILAKNIQYF TGTGCCAGCAGCCAACGAATCGCCGGGACAGGAATACTAGCCAAAAACATTCAGTACTTC
- TRBJ1-4 - TRBV28 CASSFDGATNEKLFF TGTGCCAGCAGTTTTGATGGGGCTACTAATGAAAAACTGTTTTTT
- TRBJ1-4 - TRBV7-9 CASSAAREKLFF TGTGCCAGCAGCGCCGCCAGAGAAAAACTGTTTTTT
- TRBJ1-5 - TRBV2 CASSEHRQNQPQHF TGTGCCAGCAGTGAGCACAGACAAAATCAGCCCCAGCATTTT
- TRBJ1-6 - TRBV5-1 CASSLDIPSPLHF TGCGCCAGCAGCTTGGACATTCCGTCACCCCTCCACTTT
TRBD1 TRBJ2-2 - TRBV6-5 CASIVTGDTGELFF TGTGCCAGCATTGTGACAGGGGACACCGGGGAGCTGTTTTTT
- TRBJ2-3 - TRBV21-1 CASSRWTGCGDTQYF TGTGCCAGCAGCAGGTGGACAGGGTGTGGAGATACGCAGTATTTT
- TRBJ1-3 few TRBV11-2 CASSKELLGNTIYF TGTGCCAGCAGTAAAGAACTGCTAGGAAACACCATATATTTT
- TRBJ2-7 once TRBV10-3 CAISESEPGSAYEQYF TGTGCCATCAGTGAGTCAGAACCGGGGTCCGCCTACGAGCAGTACTTC
TRBD2 TRBJ2-3 - TRBV27 CASAVAGNTDTQYF TGTGCCAGTGCCGTAGCGGGTAACACAGATACGCAGTATTTT
TRBD2 TRBJ2-1 - TRBV28 CASSSREDFAGEQFF TGTGCCAGCAGTTCCCGGGAGGACTTCGCAGGCGAGCAGTTCTTC
TRBD2 TRBJ2-1 - TRBV28 CASSLFGRVNEQFF TGTGCCAGCAGTTTATTCGGGAGGGTTAACGAGCAGTTCTTC
TRBD2 TRBJ2-7 - TRBV6-5 CASGPNGGIAGEQYF TGTGCCAGCGGCCCCAACGGGGGAATAGCGGGCGAGCAGTACTTC
TRBD2 TRBJ2-2 - TRBV9 CASSVVSSGGNTGELFF TGTGCCAGCAGCGTAGTGTCCAGCGGGGGTAACACCGGGGAGCTGTTTTTT
TRBD2 TRBJ2-1 - TRBV19 CASGIAGKINEQFF TGTGCCAGTGGGATAGCGGGGAAAATCAATGAGCAGTTCTTC